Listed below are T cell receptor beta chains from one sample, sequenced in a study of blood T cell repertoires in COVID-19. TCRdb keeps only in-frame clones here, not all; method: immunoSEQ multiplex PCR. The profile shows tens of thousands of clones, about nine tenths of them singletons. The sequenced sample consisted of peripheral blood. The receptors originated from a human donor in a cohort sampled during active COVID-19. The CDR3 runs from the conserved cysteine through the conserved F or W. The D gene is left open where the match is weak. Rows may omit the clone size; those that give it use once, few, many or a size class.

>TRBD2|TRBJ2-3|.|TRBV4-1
TGCGCCAGCAGCCAACAGCGGGGTGGGGTTACAGATACGCAGTATTTT
CASSQQRGGVTDTQYF
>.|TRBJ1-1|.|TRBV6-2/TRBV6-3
TGTGCCAGCAGTTATTTCAGGTGGAACACTGAAGCTTTCTTT
CASSYFRWNTEAFF
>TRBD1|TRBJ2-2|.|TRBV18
TGTGCCGGTGGACAGGGAATGGTCGGGGAGCTGTTTTTT
CAGGQGMVGELFF
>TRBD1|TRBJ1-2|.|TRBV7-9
TGTGCCAGCAGCCCCCTCTCCGGGACAGGGAGTTATTATGGCTACACCTTC
CASSPLSGTGSYYGYTF
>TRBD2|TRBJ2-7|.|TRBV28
TGTGCCAGCAGTTTCCTAGCGGGAGGTCTGTACGAGCAGTACTTC
CASSFLAGGLYEQYF
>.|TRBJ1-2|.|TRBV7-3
TGTGCCAGCAGCTTAGCGGGGGTGGTCTATGGCTACACCTTC
CASSLAGVVYGYTF
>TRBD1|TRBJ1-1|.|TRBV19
TGTGCCAGTAGCGGACAGGGGGCGATCACTGAAGCTTTCTTT
CASSGQGAITEAFF
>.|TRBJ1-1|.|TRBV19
TGTGCCAGTAGCCTGACAGGGAACACTGAAGCTTTCTTT
CASSLTGNTEAFF
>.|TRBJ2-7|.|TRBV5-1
TGCGCCAGCAGCTTGGGGACACGGAGTTACGAGCAGTACTTC
CASSLGTRSYEQYF
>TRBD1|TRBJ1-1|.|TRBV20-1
TGCAGTGCTAGTGGCGCCGGGACAGGGGGGACTGAAGCTTTCTTT
CSASGAGTGGTEAFF
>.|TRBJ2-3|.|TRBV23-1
TGCGCCAGCAGTCAATCCGGGACAAACAGCACAGATACGCAGTATTTT
CASSQSGTNSTDTQYF
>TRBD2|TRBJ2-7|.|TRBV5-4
TGTGCCAGCAGCCCACAAGCGGGGATCTACGAGCAGTACTTC
CASSPQAGIYEQYF
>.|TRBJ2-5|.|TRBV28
TGTGCCAGCAGCATTGTTAGTCGCCCGATTACCCAGTACTTC
CASSIVSRPITQYF
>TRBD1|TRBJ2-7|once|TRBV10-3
TGTGCCATCAGGGCCGGGACAGGGTCCTACGAGCAGTACTTC
CAIRAGTGSYEQYF
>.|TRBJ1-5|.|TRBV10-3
TGTGCCATCAGTGATAGGCAGGGGAATCAGCCCCAGCATTTT
CAISDRQGNQPQHF
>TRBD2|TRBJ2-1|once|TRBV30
TGTGCCTGGAGAAAAACACTAGCGGGGTCGCAGCATGAGCAGTTCTTC
CAWRKTLAGSQHEQFF
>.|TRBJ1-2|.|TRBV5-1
TGCGCCAGCAGCTTGGGCTGGCAAGACTATGGCTACACCTTC
CASSLGWQDYGYTF
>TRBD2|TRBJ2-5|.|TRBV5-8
TGTGCCAGCAGCCCCGGGACTAGCGGGGGGGTCCACGAGACCCAGTACTTC
CASSPGTSGGVHETQYF
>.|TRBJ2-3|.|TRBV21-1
TGTGCCAGGACGGTAGGCGGGAGCTGGATTTACCCTAGCACAGATACGCAGTATTTT
CARTVGGSWIYPSTDTQYF
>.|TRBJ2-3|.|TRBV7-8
TGTGCCAGCAGCTCCCCTCACAAGGGGGCAGATACGCAGTATTTT
CASSSPHKGADTQYF
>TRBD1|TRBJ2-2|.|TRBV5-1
TGCGCCAGCAGCTTGTTCACAGGGGGCTTTGCCGGGGAGCTGTTTTTT
CASSLFTGGFAGELFF
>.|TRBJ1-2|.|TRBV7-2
TGTGCCAGCAGCTTATTTGTCGCTACCACAGGGCGCTCGGGGTTC
CASSLFVATTGRSGF
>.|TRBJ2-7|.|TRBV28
TGTGCCAGCAGTTCCCCAGGAAGCTCCTACGAGCAGTACTTC
CASSSPGSSYEQYF
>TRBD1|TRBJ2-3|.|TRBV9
TGTGCCAGCAGCGTCGGCAGGGGGTGGGATACGCAGTATTTT
CASSVGRGWDTQYF
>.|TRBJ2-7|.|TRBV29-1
TGCAGCGTTGAGAAAGGGACTGAATCCTACGAGCAGTACTTC
CSVEKGTESYEQYF
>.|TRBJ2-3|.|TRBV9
TGTGCCAGCAGCGTAGGAAATACTGCCACAGATACGCAGTATTTT
CASSVGNTATDTQYF
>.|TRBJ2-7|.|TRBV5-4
TGTGCCAGCAGCTTAACAGGAGGGGACTACGAGCAGTACTTC
CASSLTGGDYEQYF
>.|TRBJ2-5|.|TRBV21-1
TGTGCCAGCAGCAAAGGTGCTAGCGGGGTTCAAGAGACCCAGTACTTC
CASSKGASGVQETQYF
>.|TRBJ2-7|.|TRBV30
TGTGCCTGGACAGGTCTCTCCTACGAGCAGTACTTC
CAWTGLSYEQYF
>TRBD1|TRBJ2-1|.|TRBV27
TGTGCCAGCAGTCCATTGGACAGGGCCTATGAGCAGTTCTTC
CASSPLDRAYEQFF
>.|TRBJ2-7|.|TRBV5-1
TGCGCCAGCAGCTTGAACCGAGGGACCTACGAGCAGTACTTC
CASSLNRGTYEQYF
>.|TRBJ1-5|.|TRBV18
TGTGCCAGAACGCCCACGGGGGGGGGCGCTTGCAATCAGCCCCAGCATTTT
CARTPTGGGACNQPQHF
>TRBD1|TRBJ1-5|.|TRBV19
TGTGCCAGTAGCTCCGCAGGGGGGCAGACTGCCCAGCATTTT
CASSSAGGQTAQHF
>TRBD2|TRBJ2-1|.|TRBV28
TGTGCCAGCAGTTTGGGGGCGGGAGGGTACTCCTACAATGAGCAGTTCTTC
CASSLGAGGYSYNEQFF
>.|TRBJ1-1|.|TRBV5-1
TGCGCCAGCACCCGGGGGGGCACAGTGAACACTGAAGCTTTCTTT
CASTRGGTVNTEAFF
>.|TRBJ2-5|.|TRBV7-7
TGTGCTAGCAGCTTAGGGGGGGGGCACCAAGAGACCCAGTACTTC
CASSLGGGHQETQYF
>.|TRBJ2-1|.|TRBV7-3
TGTGCCAGCAGCCCTGACCAGGGTGGGAAGCAGTTCTTC
CASSPDQGGKQFF
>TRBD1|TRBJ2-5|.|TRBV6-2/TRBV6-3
TGTGCCAGCAGTTACCAAAACCAGGGGGCAGGGACCCAGTACTTC
CASSYQNQGAGTQYF
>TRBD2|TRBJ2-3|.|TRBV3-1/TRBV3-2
TGTGCCAGCAGTCGGACTAGCGGGGAAGGAGATACGCAGTATTTT
CASSRTSGEGDTQYF
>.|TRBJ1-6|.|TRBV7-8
TGTGCCAGCAGACCAGGGGTCCTGAGCTCCTATAATTCACCCCTCCACTTT
CASRPGVLSSYNSPLHF
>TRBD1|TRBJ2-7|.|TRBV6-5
TGTGCCAGCAACCGGGACAGGGCGTACGAGCAGTACTTC
CASNRDRAYEQYF
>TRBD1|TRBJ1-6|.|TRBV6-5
TGTGCCACCACCCTCCGACAGGGGGATTCACCCCTCCACTTT
CATTLRQGDSPLHF
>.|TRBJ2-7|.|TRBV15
TGTGCCACCAGCAGACAGGGGACCTACGAGCAGTACTTC
CATSRQGTYEQYF
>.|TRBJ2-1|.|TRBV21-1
TGTGCCAGCAGCAAAGTAACCCAACGCGGGACTAGCGGGAGTCCGGGTGAGCAGTTCTTC
CASSKVTQRGTSGSPGEQFF
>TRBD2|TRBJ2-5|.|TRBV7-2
TGTGCCAGCAGCGCTCCGGGACTAGCGGGACGAGAGACCCAGTACTTC
CASSAPGLAGRETQYF
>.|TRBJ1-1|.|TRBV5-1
TGCGCCAGCAGGACAACATCTTCTTTGAACACTGAAGCTTTCTTT
CASRTTSSLNTEAFF